The 11 T cell receptor beta chains below were found in one sample sequenced in a study of blood T cells in healthy people across ages. Together with a sample-barcoded 5' primer, a J-beta primer mix was included in a second PCR lasting about 7 to 11 cycles. TCRdb recomputed calls from the 5' RACE reads with MiXCR, one row per CDR3 protein. This table holds roughly 1,300,000 distinct CDR3 sequences, 59% found once. Material for sequencing was blood. The receptors come from a man younger than 35 in good health.

The chain has TRBV29-1 and TRBJ2-7, with TRBD1 as a possible D gene (6 bases). The CDR3 extends over 15 amino acids. Trimming stripped 7 bases from V and 4 bases from J, with 23 bases between. Germline V gene sequence: CDR1 SQVTM, CDR2 ANQGSEA. The chain's CDR3 is CSAQPLTGTRYEQYF. DNA of the CDR3: TGCAGCGCCCAGCCTTTGACCGGGACAAGGTACGAGCAGTACTTC.

The J gene is TRBJ2-1, the V gene TRBV2; 9 bases match TRBD2. CDR3 length equals 16 residues. The trim removed 8 bases at V and 8 bases at J, leaving 16 bases unmatched. The germline V gene encodes CDR1 SNHLY and CDR2 FYNNEI. The CDR3 reads CASRLGGRAEVHEQFF. CDR3 nucleotides: TGTGCCAGCCGTTTGGGCGGGAGGGCCGAGGTCCATGAGCAGTTCTTC. Full variable domain (rest looked up from reference TRBV2 and TRBJ2-1): EPEVTQTPSHQVTQMGQEVILRCVPISNHLYFYWYRQILGQKVEFLVSFYNNEISEKSEIFDDQFSVERPDGSNFTLKIRSTKLEDSAMYFCASRLGGRAEVHEQFFGPGTRLTVL.

The rearrangement links TRBV27 to TRBJ1-5, with D tentatively TRBD1 (6 bases). The CDR3 sequence is 14 residues long. CDR1 is MNHEY, CDR2 SMNVEV, per germline (reference sequence). Trimming removed 2 bases at V and 10 bases at J, with 15 bases between. The CDR3 nucleotides are TGTGCCAGCAGTTTAGACGGGGGCCCTTATCCCCAGCATTTT. Translated, it gives CASSLDGGPYPQHF.

The V call is TRBV4-1, the J call TRBJ1-5, with D perhaps TRBD1 (6 bases). The CDR3 totals 14 residues. Trimming stripped 4 bases from V and 3 bases from J, with 10 bases between. Germline V lookup: CDR1 MGHRA, CDR2 YSYEKL. The CDR3 protein is CASSPRDTNQPQHF. CDR3 in DNA: TGCGCCAGCAGCCCCAGGGACACCAATCAGCCCCAGCATTTT.

This clonotype occurred once. The V call is TRBV5-1, the J call TRBJ1-1; D is perhaps TRBD1 (6 bases). Germline CDR1 SGHRS, CDR2 YFSETQ. The CDR3 loop spans 15 amino acids. V was shortened by 4 bases and J by 3 bases, with 16 bases between the two germline ends. CDR3 coding DNA: TGCGCCAGCAGCCCAGGACAGCTTGGACACACTGAAGCTTTCTTT. It encodes CASSPGQLGHTEAFF.

This chain connects TRBV11-2 to TRBJ2-5; 7 bases line up with TRBD1. V shed 5 bases, J shed 12 bases, and the junction held 9 bases outside the gene matches. Germline assignment: CDR1 SGHAT and CDR2 FQNNGV. This CDR3 spans 12 amino acids. This chain's CDR3 is CASSDRQGNKYF. The DNA for the CDR3 is TGTGCCAGCAGCGATCGACAGGGTAACAAGTACTTC.

The chain recombines TRBV7-9 with TRBJ2-7; either TRBD1 or TRBD2 may supply D (5 bases each). Germline assignment: CDR1 SEHNR and CDR2 FQNEAQ (reference sequence). The V end was cut by 0 bases, the J end by 7 bases, with 16 bases between. This CDR3 contains 15 residues. CDR3 sequence: CASSLAGVSYNEQYF. CDR3 in DNA: TGTGCCAGCAGCTTAGCGGGGGTGTCCTACAATGAGCAGTACTTC.

The chain carries TRBV5-1 and TRBJ1-6; TRBD1 might be the D (6 bases). This CDR3 contains 15 residues. Trimming cost V 1 base and J 7 bases, with 12 bases left between them. Germline V gives CDR1 SGHRS, CDR2 YFSETQ. CDR3 DNA sequence: TGCGCCAGCAGCTTGCGACAGGACCTAAATTCACCCCTCCACTTT. It codes for CASSLRQDLNSPLHF.

The chain is built from TRBV24-1 and TRBJ2-3, with D unclear. The germline V gene has CDR1 KGHDR and CDR2 SFDVKD. CDR3 length: 14 residues. Trimming cost V 3 bases and J 2 bases, with 8 bases left between them. CDR3 DNA: TGTGCCACCAGTGATCCCGGCTACACAGATACGCAGTATTTT. This codes for CATSDPGYTDTQYF.

The V gene is TRBV6-1, the J gene TRBJ2-7; tentative D call: TRBD1 (6 bases). Trimming removed 2 bases at V and 5 bases at J, with 13 bases between. Germline CDR1 reads MNHNS; CDR2 reads SASEGT. The CDR3 covers 14 residues. The CDR3 protein is CASSEMGTPHEQYF. The CDR3 DNA sequence: TGTGCCAGCAGTGAAATGGGGACACCCCACGAGCAGTACTTC.

CDR3 loop: CASSKTAGFLNEQFF. CDR3 DNA: TGTGCCAGCAGTAAGACTGCAGGTTTTCTAAATGAGCAGTTCTTC. The genes are TRBV27 and TRBJ2-1; D gene ambiguous. From germline, CDR1 is MNHEY and CDR2 SMNVEV (reference sequence). Trimming took 5 bases from V and 7 from J, leaving 18 bases between them. The length of the CDR3 is 15 residues.